The T cell receptor (beta chain) described here comes from a study of identical twins. Overall study findings and caveats: Within twin pairs, the out-of-frame alpha sequences they shared showed excess low generation probability.

TCRdb recomputed calls from the 5' RACE reads with MiXCR, one row per CDR3 protein. The data contain about 240,000 distinct CDR3 sequences, 9.5% to 15% of them singletons. This clonotype was counted between two and nine times. Its specificity is not known. Germline loops: CDR1 DFQATT, CDR2 SNEGSKA (reference sequence). V shed 3 bases and J shed 2 bases, with 13 bases lying between them. This CDR3 is 14 amino acids long. This same sample was also taken into another study, of yellow fever vaccine responses in identical twins.

V is TRBV20-1 and J is TRBJ2-5; no definite D call. The sequence was obtained from a woman in her late teens or twenties in good health. Sequenced: memory (CD45RO+) T cells sorted from blood. CDR3 residues: CSASILGGQETQYF. CDR3 nucleotides: TGCAGTGCTAGCATTTTGGGTGGGCAAGAGACCCAGTACTTC.